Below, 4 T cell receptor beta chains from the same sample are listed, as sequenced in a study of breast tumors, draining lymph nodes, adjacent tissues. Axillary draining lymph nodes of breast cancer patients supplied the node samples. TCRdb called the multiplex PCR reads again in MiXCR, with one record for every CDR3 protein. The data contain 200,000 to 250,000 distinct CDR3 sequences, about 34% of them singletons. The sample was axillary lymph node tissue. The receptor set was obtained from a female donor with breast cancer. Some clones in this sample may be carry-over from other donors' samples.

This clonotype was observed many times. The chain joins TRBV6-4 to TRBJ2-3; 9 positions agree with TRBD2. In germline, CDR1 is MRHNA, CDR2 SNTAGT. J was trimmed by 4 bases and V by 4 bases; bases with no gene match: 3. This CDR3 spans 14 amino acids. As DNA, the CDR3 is TGTGCCAGCAGTGCGGTAGCGGGAGCAGATACGCAGTATTTT. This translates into CASSAVAGADTQYF.

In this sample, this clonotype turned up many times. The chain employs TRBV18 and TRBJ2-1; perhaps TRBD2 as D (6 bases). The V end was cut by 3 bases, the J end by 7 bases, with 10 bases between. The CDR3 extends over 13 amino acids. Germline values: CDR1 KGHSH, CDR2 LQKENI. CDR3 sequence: CASSPPSVNEQFF. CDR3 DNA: TGTGCCAGCTCACCCCCTAGCGTGAATGAGCAGTTCTTC.

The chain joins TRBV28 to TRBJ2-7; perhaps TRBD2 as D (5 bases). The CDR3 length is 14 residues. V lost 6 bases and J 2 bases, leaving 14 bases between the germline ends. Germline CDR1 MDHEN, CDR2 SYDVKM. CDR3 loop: CASSAGVPPYEQYF. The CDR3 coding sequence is TGTGCCAGCAGCGCCGGGGTCCCCCCCTACGAGCAGTACTTC.

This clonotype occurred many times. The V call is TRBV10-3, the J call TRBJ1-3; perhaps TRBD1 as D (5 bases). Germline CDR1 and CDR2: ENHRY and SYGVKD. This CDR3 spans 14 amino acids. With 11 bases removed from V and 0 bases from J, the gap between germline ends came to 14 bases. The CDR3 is CAGQGGNSGNTIYF. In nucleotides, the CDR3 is TGTGCCGGCCAGGGCGGGAACTCTGGAAACACCATATATTTT.